These T cell receptor beta chains were read from a single sample in a study of blood T cell repertoires in COVID-19. Repertoires were generated with immunoSEQ multiplex PCR, while TCRdb's copy carries only in-frame clones and drops some. The sample carries about 160,000 clones, approximately 85% recorded once. Sequencing used peripheral blood. All receptors come from a man aged 80 or over with COVID-19, enrolled during active disease. Each CDR3 is given with its conserved first and last residue. The order of the fields is V gene, CDR3 protein.

TRBV5-1	CASSLAAHSSSGEQFF
TRBV4-1	CASSQVTGGGYGYTF
TRBV19	CASTDRGGQETQYF
TRBV24-1	CATRAGPGGYNEQFF
TRBV13	CASSPPGQGSKTQYF
TRBV6-1	CASSDRDRGIIETQYF
TRBV7-2	CASKKTGAHTEAFF
TRBV5-4	CASSTYSGGNTDTQYF
TRBV2	CAITGSYYDGYTF
TRBV5-1	CASSLAGTGNNSPLHF
TRBV2	CASTLRAGNTIYF
TRBV11-3	CASSLGPLGGEQYF
TRBV5-4	CASSWDRGYQETQYF
TRBV5-4	CASSLYTGSGTGELFF
TRBV25-1	CASNDPGTSRDTQYF
TRBV7-2	CASSASGAGAYGYTF
TRBV11-3	CASSSPQGAGANVLTF
TRBV6-2/TRBV6-3	CASSYGTRDLNEKLFF
TRBV27	CASRKAAGGPYEQYF
TRBV15	CATGQGPYQPQHF
TRBV18	CASSPLMGGSNQPQHF
TRBV11-3	CASSLDRNTEAFF
TRBV19	CASSTLQGATNEKLFF
TRBV6-5	CASRGGGGNQPQHF
TRBV10-3	CAISVTQGQDNEQFF
TRBV14	CASSKGANEKLFF
TRBV7-9	CASSLEAGEEFF
TRBV5-1	CASSSRTSGGKYF
TRBV6-5	CASSRTGGVEETQYF